The clone carrying this T cell receptor beta chain was detected only a few times. What it binds is unknown. The junction departs from the called germline gene at one end, perhaps through a read error. The library was designed around alpha chains, so this beta chain is a stray read whose abundance carries little weight. TCRdb passed the 5' RACE reads through MiXCR, listing each CDR3 protein once. This sample carries 15,000 to 20,000 distinct CDR3 sequences, roughly 10% of them seen once, and the ten largest clones take approximately 21%. These data are taken from a study of spatial heterogeneity in lung cancer. As for the study in general: Each time, sequencing found more beta-chain sequences than alpha-chain sequences. Tumor-region TCR transcript counts correlated strongly with a T cell module score from matched bulk RNA-seq. Study results and caveats: Counts of expanded intratumoral alpha and beta TCRs tracked tumor mutation counts. Expanded TCR counts, ubiquitous and regional, correlated respectively with ubiquitous and regional nonsynonymous mutation counts.

Time point denoted: sample taken at primary tumor resection. The sequenced material consisted of unsorted whole RNA from tumor, nontumor lung or frozen PBMC. The CDR3 spans 14 residues. Germline CDR1 is SGHDN and CDR2 is FVKESK. The source was lung tumor tissue, collected at surgery. This clonotype originated in a female donor with early-stage non-small cell lung cancer. V is TRBV14 and J is TRBJ2-3; tentative D call: TRBD2 (6 bases). As DNA, the CDR3 is TGTACCAGCAGCCAAAGGACTATCACAGATACGCAGTATTTT. Its protein is CTSSQRTITDTQYF.